This T cell receptor (beta chain) was recorded in a study of shared clonotypes between healthy human individuals. This clone appeared many times. Distinct nucleotide sequences in the sample also encode this CDR3. Profiled with immunoSEQ multiplex PCR; TCRdb holds only in-frame clones, not every one. The data contain 640,000 or so clones, about 78% of them seen just once; the ten biggest clones take up approximately 2%. Per germline, CDR1 DFQATT and CDR2 SNEGSKA (reference sequence). The CDR3 loop spans 11 amino acids. The junction had 3 bases not matched to a gene; V was cut back by 6 bases and J by 5 bases.

Sequenced input: memory CD4+ T cells sorted from blood. Subset noted: CD45RA-negative fraction. The origin of this receptor is a woman under 40 in good health. This chain uses TRBV20-1 with TRBJ1-2, with 7 bases aligning to TRBD1. Here the CDR3 reads CSAGTEYGYTF. The CDR3 coding sequence is TGCAGTGCCGGGACAGAGTATGGCTACACCTTC.